This T cell receptor (beta chain) was sequenced in a study of blood T cell repertoires in COVID-19. Overall study: Donors in the United States, Italy and Spain gave samples during acute or convalescent COVID-19. PBMCs, B-cell-depleted T cells, or T cells provided the cDNA or gDNA that made up the material.

The V gene lost 6 bases and the J gene lost 2 bases, with 23 bases spanning the gap. The germline V gene has CDR1 MNHEY and CDR2 SMNVEV (reference sequence). The length of the CDR3 is 19 residues. Original processing methods: Reference gene primer amplification gave estimated nucleated cell counts. TCRdb keeps only in-frame clones here, not all; method: immunoSEQ multiplex PCR. The V and J calls and the clone size are those of that table, but D and trimming were determined from the DNA. There are roughly 130,000 clones in the sample; more than 75% occur only once, and 3% to 4.5% lies in the top ten. The gene calls are TRBV27 and TRBJ1-6; unclear D gene. Sequencing was carried out using peripheral blood. This TCR was sampled from a woman aged 55-69 years with acute or convalescent COVID-19. The CDR3 DNA is TGTGCCAGCAGGAGAGAAATGCCGGGAACCGACCCCTATAATTCACCCCTCCACTTT. Protein sequence: CASRREMPGTDPYNSPLHF.